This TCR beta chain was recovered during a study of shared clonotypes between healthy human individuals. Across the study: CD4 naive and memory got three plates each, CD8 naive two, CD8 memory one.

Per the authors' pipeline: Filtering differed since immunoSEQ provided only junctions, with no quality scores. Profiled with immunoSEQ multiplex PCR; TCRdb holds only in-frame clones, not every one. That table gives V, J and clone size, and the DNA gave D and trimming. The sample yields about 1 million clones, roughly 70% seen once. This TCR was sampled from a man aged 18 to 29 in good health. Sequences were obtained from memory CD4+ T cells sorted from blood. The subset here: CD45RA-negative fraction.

This chain's CDR3 is CASSQGVKATNEKLFF. The CDR3 coding sequence is TGCGCCAGCAGCCAAGGAGTAAAGGCAACTAATGAAAAACTGTTTTTT. The chain couples TRBV4-1 to TRBJ1-4; the D is unclear. Trimming took off 1 base at V and 0 bases at J, with 9 bases between the two ends. This CDR3 spans 16 amino acids. Looked up from germline, CDR1 is MGHRA and CDR2 is YSYEKL.